This T cell receptor (beta chain) comes out of a study of T cell repertoires in cytomegalovirus infection. About the research overall: Peptides in the study included HLA-C-restricted and HLA-B-restricted CMV epitopes.

This clonotype was seen more than once but under ten times. Its antigen is undetermined. TCRdb re-analysed the reads in MiXCR, keeping a single row per CDR3 protein. The table includes about a million distinct CDR3 sequences, about a third detected once. The sequence came from a human donor in good health (CMV status not recorded). Some clones in this sample may be carry-over from other donors' samples. This material consisted of cultured CD8+ T cells from PBMCs, taken from culture after CMV antigen stimulation.

The CDR3 loop reads CASSNRGRKETQYF. The DNA for the CDR3 is TGTGCCAGCAGTAACAGGGGGCGCAAAGAGACCCAGTACTTC. The chain carries TRBV6-1 and TRBJ2-5, with 9 bases aligning to TRBD1. Per germline, CDR1 MNHNS and CDR2 SASEGT. J was trimmed by 3 bases and V by 5 bases; bases with no gene match: 4. The CDR3 has 14 residues.